This T cell receptor beta chain was identified during a study of regulatory T cells in long-lasting Graves disease. Time point meaning: newly diagnosed GD, antithyroid drugs for less than 3 months. The authors made the TCR library using RNA they extracted from PBMCs. iRepertoire HTBI primers and Arm-PCR of CDR3 regions built TCR beta libraries. TCRdb re-called the multiplex PCR reads through MiXCR, storing one row per CDR3 protein. The sample has hundreds of thousands of distinct CDR3 sequences, 16% seen once. This clonotype was found many times. The same sample was also used in a study of T cells in Graves' hyperthyroidism and ophthalmopathy. That source notes: Graves' hyperthyroidism qualified as stable when ophthalmopathy did not progress within 18 months. A first-round RT-PCR of the TCR CDR3 used the HTBI primer set.

Sample: peripheral blood mononuclear cells (PBMCs), taken at new diagnosis, from a patient treated with antithyroid drugs. This clonotype was sampled from a woman between 25 and 40 years old with Graves disease.

The CDR3 sequence is CSAKNPGPSTDTQYF. CDR3 coding DNA: TGCAGTGCTAAAAACCCGGGACCGAGCACAGATACGCAGTATTTT. This sequence joins TRBV20-1 and TRBJ2-3; D might be TRBD1 or TRBD2, each matching 5 bases. The CDR3 sequence is 15 residues long. V gave up 4 bases and J gave up 0 bases, with 14 bases separating them. The germline V gene encodes CDR1 DFQATT and CDR2 SNEGSKA (reference sequence).